Following are 11 T cell receptor beta chains from one sample sequenced in a study of response to subunit inactivated influenza vaccine. TCRdb reanalysed the RT-PCR reads using MiXCR and keeps one entry per CDR3 protein. The table includes hundreds of thousands of distinct CDR3 sequences, 20% to 25% detected once. The source was PBMCs from blood, collected 21 months after vaccination. The receptors here all came from a man between 50 and 69 years old who received an inactivated influenza vaccine.

This clonotype appeared a few times. The chain carries TRBV7-2 and TRBJ1-2; maybe TRBD1 (6 bases). The CDR3 sequence is 14 residues long. V shed 6 bases and J shed 3 bases, with 14 bases lying between them. CDR1 and CDR2 (germline): SGHTA, FQGNSA. In nucleotides, the CDR3 is TGTGCCAGCAGACCTCGGGACACCTACTATGGCTACACCTTC. Translating gives CASRPRDTYYGYTF.

This clonotype showed up just a few times. The gene calls are TRBV7-2 and TRBJ1-1, with D tentatively TRBD1 (5 bases). This CDR3 is 14 amino acids long. Germline lookup yields CDR1 SGHTA and CDR2 FQGNSA. V shed 6 bases and J shed 1 base, with 12 bases lying between them. CDR3 residues: CASSRFGGNTEAFF. The CDR3 DNA follows: TGTGCCAGCAGTCGATTTGGGGGGAACACTGAAGCTTTCTTT.

This clonotype occurred many times. The chain recombines TRBV7-9 with TRBJ1-1; D not certain. Germline CDR1 is SEHNR and CDR2 is FQNEAQ (reference sequence). The length of the CDR3 is 15 residues. V was shortened by 1 base and J by 1 base, with 10 bases between the two germline ends. For the CDR3, the DNA is TGTGCCAGCAGCTTAGTAAGGCAGAAGAACACTGAAGCTTTCTTT. Residues: CASSLVRQKNTEAFF.

This clonotype has only a few counts. The rearrangement links TRBV5-1 to TRBJ2-3; D not resolved. The CDR3 has 15 residues. Germline V CDR1 and CDR2: SGHRS, YFSETQ. V was clipped by 0 bases and J by 2 bases, with 10 bases between them. The CDR3 DNA reads as TGCGCCAGCAGCTTGGCTCCTATCGCCACAGATACGCAGTATTTT. Translated, it gives CASSLAPIATDTQYF.

The chain carries TRBV20-1 and TRBJ2-3; 12 bases fit TRBD1. CDR3 length: 18 residues. The junction had 13 bases not matched to a gene; V was cut back by 1 base and J by 5 bases. Germline V gene lookup returns CDR1 DFQATT and CDR2 SNEGSKA (reference sequence). The CDR3 reads CSARANVRDRGRVDTQYF. The CDR3, as DNA: TGCAGTGCTAGAGCGAATGTCCGGGACAGGGGGCGGGTAGATACGCAGTATTTT.

The chain joins TRBV24-1 to TRBJ2-1, with 8 bases identical to TRBD1. This CDR3 region has 14 residues. The junction had 5 bases not matched to a gene; V was cut back by 4 bases and J by 7 bases. The germline gives CDR1 KGHDR, CDR2 SFDVKD. CDR3 sequence: CATSESGTGNEQFF. The DNA for the CDR3 is TGTGCCACCAGTGAATCCGGGACAGGTAATGAGCAGTTCTTC.

This clonotype was seen many times. This chain uses TRBV4-3 with TRBJ1-1; D ambiguous. Germline V gives CDR1 LGHNA, CDR2 YSLEER. This CDR3 comprises 16 residues. Between the trimmed V and J ends, which lost 0 bases and 0 bases, there was a span of 11 bases. The chain's CDR3 is CASSQERLPLNTEAFF. The DNA of the CDR3 is TGCGCCAGCAGCCAAGAGAGGCTGCCGTTGAACACTGAAGCTTTCTTT.

The chain is built from TRBV4-1 and TRBJ1-1; TRBD1 matches 7 bases. Germline V CDR1 and CDR2: MGHRA, YSYEKL. J lost 1 base, V lost 3 bases, and 5 bases had no gene match. This CDR3 spans 15 amino acids. CDR3 region: CASSHLGQANTEAFF. The DNA of the CDR3 is TGCGCCAGCAGCCATCTAGGACAGGCGAACACTGAAGCTTTCTTT.

This clonotype was picked up a small number of times. V is TRBV10-3 and J is TRBJ1-6; D unclear. V lost 6 bases to trimming and J lost 6 bases, with 6 bases between them. The CDR3 consists of 12 residues. In germline, CDR1 is ENHRY, CDR2 SYGVKD. DNA of the CDR3: TGTGCCATCAGGGCGGCTAATTCACCCCTCCACTTT. Protein sequence: CAIRAANSPLHF.

The chain has TRBV12-3 or TRBV12-4 and TRBJ1-6; perhaps TRBD1 as D (6 bases). Between the trimmed V and J ends, which lost 3 bases and 7 bases, there was a span of 13 bases. This CDR3 contains 15 residues. CDR3 nucleotide sequence: TGTGCCAGCAGTTTCTCGAGGGGGAGCAATTCACCCCTCCACTTT. It codes for CASSFSRGSNSPLHF.

This clonotype turned up a few times. The chain uses TRBV2 and TRBJ2-7, with D unresolved. This CDR3 has 10 residues. V was cut by 8 bases and J by 4 bases, with 6 bases left in between. Germline assignment: CDR1 SNHLY and CDR2 FYNNEI. CDR3 protein: CASGDYEQYF. CDR3 bases: TGTGCCAGCGGGGATTACGAGCAGTACTTC.